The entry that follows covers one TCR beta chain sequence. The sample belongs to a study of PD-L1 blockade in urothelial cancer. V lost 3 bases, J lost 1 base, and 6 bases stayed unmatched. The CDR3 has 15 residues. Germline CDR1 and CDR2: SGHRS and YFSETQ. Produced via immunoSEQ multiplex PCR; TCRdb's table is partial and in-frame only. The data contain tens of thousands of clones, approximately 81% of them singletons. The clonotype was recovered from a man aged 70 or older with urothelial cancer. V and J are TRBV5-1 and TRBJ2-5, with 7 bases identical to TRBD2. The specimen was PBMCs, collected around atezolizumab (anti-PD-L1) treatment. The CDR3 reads CASSSGAGIQETQYF. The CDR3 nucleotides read TGCGCCAGCAGCTCGGGAGCGGGGATCCAAGAGACCCAGTACTTC.